One and the same sample provided the 20 T cell receptor beta chains below, sequenced in a study of control samples from healthy donors and cancer patients. Sequencing used immunoSEQ multiplex PCR; TCRdb keeps in-frame clones, though not all of them. Here the sample spans about 14,000 clones, roughly 80% being singletons. The sequencing input was formalin-fixed, paraffin-embedded tissue. Every receptor here comes from a female donor with lung cancer.

The V call is TRBV18, the J call TRBJ1-6; D unresolved. Trimming took 3 bases from V and 5 from J, leaving 11 bases between them. The CDR3 has 15 residues. CDR1 and CDR2 (germline): KGHSH, LQKENI. The CDR3 nucleotides read TGTGCCAGCTCACCCCTAGGACGGAATAATTCACCCCTCCACTTT. Its translation is CASSPLGRNNSPLHF.

The rearrangement joins TRBV7-8 to TRBJ2-2; 8 nucleotides agree with TRBD2. From germline, CDR1 is SGHVS and CDR2 FQNEAQ. V dropped 1 base and J dropped 6; count of bases not matched to a gene: 4. CDR3 length: 15 amino acids. CDR3 region: CASSLGAGASGELFF. The CDR3 bases are TGTGCCAGCAGCTTAGGAGCGGGGGCTTCCGGGGAGCTGTTTTTT.

The sample holds a few counts of this clone. The rearrangement uses TRBV5-6 and TRBJ2-1, with 7 positions matching TRBD1. The CDR3 consists of 13 residues. Per the germline V gene, CDR1 is SGHDT and CDR2 is YYEEEE. Losses at the gene ends were 3 bases for V and 9 bases for J; bases not matched to a gene: 6. The CDR3 coding sequence is TGTGCCAGCAGCTCAACAGGGGCTATTGAGCAGTTCTTC. Translated: CASSSTGAIEQFF. Combining the CDR3 with reference TRBV5-6 and TRBJ2-1 gives the whole variable domain DAGVTQSPTHLIKTRGQQVTLRCSPKSGHDTVSWYQQALGQGPQFIFQYYEEEERQRGNFPDRFSGHQFPNYSSELNVNALLLGDSALYLCASSSTGAIEQFFGPGTRLTVL.

This chain connects TRBV11-2 to TRBJ1-2; no reliable D call. CDR1 is SGHAT, CDR2 FQNNGV, per germline. The CDR3 spans 15 residues. Trimming left V 1 base short and J 2 bases short, with 11 bases between. The CDR3 protein is CASSLGAYSNYGYTF. The CDR3 coding sequence is TGTGCCAGCAGCTTAGGTGCTTACTCCAACTATGGCTACACCTTC. The whole variable domain, filled in from reference TRBV11-2 and TRBJ1-2, reads EAGVAQSPRYKIIEKRQSVAFWCNPISGHATLYWYQQILGQGPKLLIQFQNNGVVDDSQLPKDRFSAERLKGVDSTLKIQPAKLEDSAVYLCASSLGAYSNYGYTFGSGTRLTVV.

This rearrangement joins TRBV4-2 to TRBJ2-2; 13 bases are a match to TRBD2. CDR1 is LGHNA and CDR2 is YNFKEQ in the germline V gene. The CDR3 spans 18 residues. Unmatched junction bases numbered 12, after V lost 2 bases and J lost 9 bases. The CDR3 DNA sequence: TGTGCCAGCAGCCAACCACCCTGGGGACTAGCGGGAATCAGGGAGCTGTTTTTT. This codes for CASSQPPWGLAGIRELFF.

J is TRBJ2-3 and V is TRBV4-1; 12 positions match TRBD2. V lost 5 bases, J lost 1 base, and 4 bases stayed unmatched. Germline CDR1 reads MGHRA; CDR2 reads YSYEKL. The CDR3 covers 16 residues. DNA for the CDR3: TGCGCCAGCAGCTCTAGCGGGAGGGCCGGCACAGATACGCAGTATTTT. Encoded protein: CASSSSGRAGTDTQYF.

This clone was picked up a small number of times. The chain joins TRBV2 to TRBJ1-5, with D unclear. The V gene lost 7 bases and the J gene lost 0 bases, with 10 bases spanning the gap. This CDR3 is 14 amino acids long. The V gene's germline CDR1 is SNHLY and CDR2 FYNNEI. The CDR3 coding sequence is TGTGCCAGCATGGCGGGGAATAGCAATCAGCCCCAGCATTTT. Protein product: CASMAGNSNQPQHF.

The chain carries TRBV2 and TRBJ2-1, with D uncertain. Trimming removed 0 bases from V and 4 bases from J, with 10 bases in between. The CDR3 sequence is 15 residues long. Germline V CDR1 and CDR2: SNHLY, FYNNEI. The DNA for the CDR3 is TGTGCCAGCAGTGAAGCGCTTCGGAAGTACAATGAGCAGTTCTTC. Its translation is CASSEALRKYNEQFF.

The table lists this clone with a count of one. V usage is TRBV23-1 and J usage is TRBJ2-7; D tentatively fits TRBD1 or TRBD2 (6 bases each). TRBV23-1 is recorded as an ORF, its role being uncertain. CDR3 length: 15 residues. Trimming took off 3 bases at V and 3 bases at J, with 15 bases between the two ends. CDR3 nucleotides: TGCGCCAGCAGTCACCGGGGGCGCAGTGTCTACGAGCAGTACTTC. This sequence encodes CASSHRGRSVYEQYF.

This sequence joins TRBV5-5 and TRBJ1-2, with TRBD1 matching over 8 bases. The V gene end was trimmed by 5 bases and the J gene end by 3 bases; junction bases not matched to a gene: 9. The germline V gene encodes CDR1 SGHKS and CDR2 YYEKEE (reference sequence). The CDR3 totals 15 residues. The CDR3 DNA follows: TGTGCCAGCAGTCGCCGAGGACAGGGAGACTATGGCTACACCTTC. It is translated as CASSRRGQGDYGYTF.

This chain joins TRBV10-3 and TRBJ2-7, with TRBD2 matching over 11 bases. The junction had 8 bases not matched to a gene; V was cut back by 0 bases and J by 7 bases. CDR1 ENHRY and CDR2 SYGVKD come from the germline V gene. This CDR3 region has 16 residues. CDR3 in amino acids: CAISESVGLAGGEQYF. CDR3 nucleotide sequence: TGTGCCATCAGTGAGTCGGTCGGGCTAGCGGGGGGAGAGCAGTACTTC.

This clone ranks as large. V usage is TRBV7-6 and J usage is TRBJ2-7; 8 positions agree with TRBD1. From germline, CDR1 is SGHVS and CDR2 FNYEAQ. After removal of 0 bases from V and 2 bases from J, the junction contained 9 bases not matched to a gene. The length of the CDR3 is 17 residues. CDR3 in DNA: TGTGCCAGCAGCTTAGCCCCAGGACAGGGAAACACCTACGAGCAGTACTTC. Amino acid sequence: CASSLAPGQGNTYEQYF.

J is TRBJ2-7 and V is TRBV27, with unresolved D. The CDR3 length is 13 residues. From germline, CDR1 is MNHEY and CDR2 SMNVEV (reference sequence). With 3 bases removed from V and 1 base from J, the gap between germline ends came to 7 bases. As DNA, the CDR3 is TGTGCCAGCAGTTTTTTGGTATCCTACGAGCAGTACTTC. Its protein is CASSFLVSYEQYF.

Here the CDR3 DNA reads TGTGCCAGCAGCGTAACCGGTGCAGGGGAAAACGAGCAGTACTTC. It codes for CASSVTGAGENEQYF. V gene TRBV11-2 combines with J gene TRBJ2-7; D is possibly TRBD1 (6 bases). Germline V gene lookup returns CDR1 SGHAT and CDR2 FQNNGV. The CDR3 sequence is 15 residues long. Deletions cut 5 bases from V and 5 bases from J, with 19 bases between.

This chain uses TRBV4-3 with TRBJ1-2; 9 nucleotides line up with TRBD1. Per the germline V gene, CDR1 is LGHNA and CDR2 is YSLEER. This CDR3 has 13 amino acids. After removal of 0 bases from V and 8 bases from J, the junction contained 1 base not matched to a gene. The CDR3 here is CASSQDTGGGYTF. The CDR3 DNA is TGCGCCAGCAGCCAAGATACAGGGGGCGGCTACACCTTC.

This clone was seen a few times. The J gene is TRBJ2-1, the V gene TRBV7-3; 8 nucleotides align to TRBD1. Trimming removed 3 bases from V and 10 bases from J; junction bases left unmatched: 5. Germline CDR1 SGHTA, CDR2 FQGTGA. The CDR3 loop spans 13 amino acids. The DNA for the CDR3 is TGTGCCAGCAGCTTGGACAGGGATGACGAGCAGTTCTTC. The encoded protein is CASSLDRDDEQFF.

This chain connects TRBV9 to TRBJ1-1; D remains unclear. The germline V gene has CDR1 SGDLS and CDR2 YYNGEE. Trimming took off 0 bases at V and 0 bases at J, with 9 bases between the two ends. The CDR3 is 15 amino acids. CDR3 region: CASSVEGSMNTEAFF. CDR3 bases: TGTGCCAGCAGCGTAGAAGGCAGCATGAACACTGAAGCTTTCTTT.

The genes are TRBV15 and TRBJ2-1; the D gene could be TRBD1 or TRBD2 (5 bases each). This CDR3 has 15 amino acids. Germline V lookup: CDR1 LNHNV, CDR2 YYDKDF (reference sequence). The germline V and J ends were trimmed by 2 bases and 3 bases, with 11 bases remaining between them. CDR3 DNA: TGTGCCACCAGCAGACCCGGGACGGACTACAATGAGCAGTTCTTC. Translation: CATSRPGTDYNEQFF.

In this sample, this clone turned up a few times. V gene TRBV2 combines with J gene TRBJ1-4, with D possibly matching TRBD1 (5 bases). Trimming removed 6 bases at V and 12 bases at J, with 8 bases between. This CDR3 contains 10 residues. Germline loops: CDR1 SNHLY, CDR2 FYNNEI. The CDR3 coding sequence is TGTGCCAGCAGGCGGGGGGAACTGTTTTTT. It encodes CASRRGELFF.

A word on this clone: One end of the junction fails to match germline, which may point to a read error. The DNA for the CDR3 is TGTGCTAGCAGCACAGGGCTGAAAGAGACCCAGTACTTC. Translating gives CASSTGLKETQYF. V gene TRBV7-7 combines with J gene TRBJ2-5; D is possibly TRBD1 (6 bases). CDR1 is SSHAT and CDR2 is FNYEAQ in the germline V gene (reference sequence). The CDR3 contains 13 residues.